This TCR beta chain originates from a study of shared clonotypes between healthy human individuals. About the study: CD4 naive and memory got three plates each, CD8 naive two, CD8 memory one. Study conclusions and caveats: A small donor pool kept down the genetic and exposure-history diversity that was represented. Generally, estimated richness proved larger in naive subsets than it did in memory subsets.

V lost 6 bases to trimming and J lost 7 bases, with 15 bases between them. The CDR3 contains 13 residues. Germline V gives CDR1 LNHNV, CDR2 YYDKDF (reference sequence). Remarks on this clone: Its matching antigen is unknown.

Naive CD8 cells, CD45RO-negative and positively selected for CCR7, excluded terminally differentiated effector memory CD45RA+ cells. TCRdb's table, derived via immunoSEQ multiplex PCR, lists solely in-frame clones and lacks some. Among 2 million or so clones listed, around 96% were seen once. This sequence originates from a man younger than 35 in good health. The specimen was naive CD8+ T cells sorted from blood. The chain couples TRBV15 to TRBJ1-1; tentatively, D is TRBD1 (6 bases). CDR3 loop: CATRFPEGVEAFF. CDR3 DNA sequence: TGTGCCACCAGATTTCCAGAGGGGGTTGAAGCTTTCTTT.